This T cell receptor (beta chain) was captured by sequencing in a study of identical twins (dated by TCRdb to between 2015 and 2016). Context from the whole study: To test whether fetal clonotypes persist, the study used deep sequencing on TCR alpha and beta repertoires from monozygotic twins, unrelated adults of various ages, and cord blood. To rule out contamination, the twin experiments were replicated at different times with different library preparation protocols. What the work shows at the level of the full study, not this receptor alone: Excess twin sharing in beta out-of-frame sequences was weaker because fewer shared sequences lowered the signal-to-noise ratio. Out-of-frame TCR alpha sequences shared between twins showed an excess of low generation-probability sequences compared with coincidental sharing between unrelated individuals. Abundant cord blood beta clonotypes had fewer insertions, young adult naive repertoires showed a similar but weaker trend, and memory repertoires showed no such trend. Recombination models systematically underestimated out-of-frame TCR alpha sharing in monozygotic twins but agreed with sharing between unrelated individuals. Because the same donors could not be followed over many years, the conclusions depended on cross-sectional statistical analysis. Invariant T cells such as MAIT and iNKT could partly confound zero-insertion analyses, though diverse VJ usage argued against this for most clonotypes.

Libraries were built with 5' RACE. TCRdb shows the sequencer as Illumina HiSeq 2000. Template switching introduced a universal primer binding site; the final cDNA contained a unique molecular identifier, enabling accurate counting of TCR cDNA molecules. Specific primers in the conserved constant-segment region were used to synthesize first-strand cDNA for the TCR alpha and beta chains. To control for contamination, every cDNA library carried two barcodes: a SMART-Mk sample barcode plus Illumina barcodes. TruSeq adapter sequences and Illumina sample barcodes were added in two successive PCR steps. Sequencing of the TCR alpha and beta cDNA libraries was done on the Illumina HiSeq platform using custom primers. In the source study's methods: MiGEC was used to process raw reads and extract unique molecular identifiers, and MiXCR was used to find CDR3 positions. For each individual, recombination models were inferred using an EM algorithm with the repgenHMM and IGoR tools. The tcR package in R was used for shared clonotype analysis, with sharing normalized by the product of cloneset sizes. To study raw recombination without the effects of thymic and clonal selection, out-of-frame nonproductive sequences were analyzed. The public reads were reprocessed in TCRdb via fastp at Q25 and MiXCR, keeping in-frame beta chains. Merged by CDR3 protein, the rows form single entries marked with the most common genes and DNA. The V and J calls here are based on TCRdb, not the publication. Within this sample are around 250,000 distinct CDR3 sequences, with roughly 7.1% of them counted one time only. The leading ten clones occupy roughly 15% of the sample.

Points on this clonotype: Its cognate antigen has yet to be identified. Per-base quality was not reported, and no clone a single base away is much larger than it.

Only healthy Caucasian donors were included. Three pairs of female monozygotic twins, all aged 18 to 29 years, were included in the twin cohort. CD4+ and CD8+ T cell populations were isolated with positive isolation kits from Invitrogen. The CDR3 goes from the cysteine to the phenylalanine over 12 residues. Only the CDR3 DNA stays, 36 bases, in frame from base 1. The CDR1 and CDR2 encoded by the germline V gene are SGDLS and YYNGEE. A distance of 9 bases separates the germline ends of V and J, which lose 2 bases and 10 bases respectively. This sample was also put to use in a study of T cells expressing NK-cell markers. The second study's authors report: Fewer than ten donors provided sorted CD3+CD56+NKG2C+, CD3+CD56+NKG2C- and CD3+CD56-NKG2C+ T-cell subsets, whose TCR beta-chain repertoires were profiled. Among the eight sequenced donors, seven were HCMV-seropositive and one was HCMV-seronegative. To restrict sorting to alphabetaTCR-expressing T cells, an anti-gammadeltaTCR antibody was added in several experiments. For about 6 donors, the dominant CD3+CD56+NKG2C+ clonotypes were among the top 10 CD8+ clonotypes and accounted for 1.0-7.0% of CD8+ T cells. Those dominant clonotypes were again the most abundant among CD3+CD56-NKG2C+ cells in a handful of donors, at roughly 25-60.1%. Whether the expanded NKG2C-expressing T cell clones were specific for HCMV antigens was left unclear. The eight sequenced donors were randomly selected healthy volunteers, three men and five women. To determine HCMV serostatus, a commercial ELISA kit was used to detect HCMV-specific IgG in serum. MIGEC handled demultiplexing of the reads and grouping by UMI, while MiTCR was used to assemble and quantify clonotypes. To exclude erroneous sequences, any TCR cDNA sequence not supported by at least two reads was discarded. The tcR package was used for downstream repertoire analysis, and clonotypes were matched between fractions using CDR3 nucleotide sequence together with V segment. VDJmatch was used to annotate antigen specificity against VDJdb, with one amino acid substitution allowed in CDR3.

This sequence originates from a young woman in good health. Recombination joined TRBV9 with TRBJ1-4; the D gene assignment is ambiguous. The sample taken for sequencing was CD8+ T cells sorted from blood. The CDR3 reads as follows: CASSVQGGKLFF. The sequence in DNA is TGTGCCAGCAGCGTTCAAGGTGGAAAACTGTTTTTT.